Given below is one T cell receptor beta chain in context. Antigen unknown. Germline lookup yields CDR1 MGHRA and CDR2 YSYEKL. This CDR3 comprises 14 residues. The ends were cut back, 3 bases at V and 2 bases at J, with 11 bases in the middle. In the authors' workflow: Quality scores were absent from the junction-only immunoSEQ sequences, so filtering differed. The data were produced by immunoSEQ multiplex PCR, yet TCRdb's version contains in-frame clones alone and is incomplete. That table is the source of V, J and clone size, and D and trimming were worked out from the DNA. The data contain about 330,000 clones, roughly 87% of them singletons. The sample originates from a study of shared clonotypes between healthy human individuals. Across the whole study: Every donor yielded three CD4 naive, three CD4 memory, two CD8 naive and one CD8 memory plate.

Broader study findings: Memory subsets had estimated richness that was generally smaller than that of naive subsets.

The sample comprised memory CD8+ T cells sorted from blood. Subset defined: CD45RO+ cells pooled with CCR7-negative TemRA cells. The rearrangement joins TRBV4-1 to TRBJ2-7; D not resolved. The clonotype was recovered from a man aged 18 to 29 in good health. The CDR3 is CASSHDWGTYEQYF. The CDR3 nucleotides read TGCGCCAGCAGCCATGATTGGGGAACCTACGAGCAGTACTTC.